These T cell receptor beta chains were read from a single sample in a study of T cell repertoires in cytomegalovirus infection. TCRdb re-derived calls from the reads in MiXCR, one entry per CDR3 protein. The data contain 700,000 to 850,000 distinct CDR3 sequences, 32% of them seen just once; the ten biggest clones take up roughly an eighth. These receptors' targets are unknown. Source: cultured CD8+ T cells from PBMCs, taken from culture after CMV antigen stimulation. These receptor sequences come from a human donor in good health (CMV status not recorded). Some clones in this sample may be carry-over from other donors' samples. CDR3s include the opening cysteine and the closing phenylalanine or tryptophan. Fields, in order: clone size, V gene, D gene, J gene, CDR3 length, CDR3 protein, CDR3 DNA. The D gene is left open where the match is weak. Where a row states a size, it is once, few, many or the class of an expanded clone; other rows omit it.

clone_size: .; v_call: TRBV14; d_call: .; j_call: TRBJ2-7; cdr3_length: 17; cdr3_aa: CASSQEPPRASSYEQYF; cdr3_nt: TGTGCCAGCAGCCAAGAACCCCCCAGGGCGTCCTCCTACGAGCAGTACTTC
clone_size: few; v_call: TRBV19; d_call: .; j_call: TRBJ2-1; cdr3_length: 12; cdr3_aa: CASNQGGREQFF; cdr3_nt: TGTGCCAGTAACCAGGGGGGCCGTGAGCAGTTCTTC
clone_size: few; v_call: TRBV27; d_call: .; j_call: TRBJ2-3; cdr3_length: 14; cdr3_aa: CASSWEAGTDTQYF; cdr3_nt: TGTGCCAGCAGTTGGGAAGCCGGAACAGATACGCAGTATTTT
clone_size: .; v_call: TRBV6-5; d_call: .; j_call: TRBJ1-5; cdr3_length: 16; cdr3_aa: CASREAIGLSNQPQHF; cdr3_nt: TGTGCCAGCAGGGAGGCAATAGGGTTAAGCAATCAGCCCCAGCATTTT
clone_size: many; v_call: TRBV4-1; d_call: .; j_call: TRBJ1-1; cdr3_length: 15; cdr3_aa: CASSQDPGRNTEAFF; cdr3_nt: TGCGCCAGCAGCCAAGATCCGGGGCGGAACACTGAAGCTTTCTTT
clone_size: few; v_call: TRBV7-6; d_call: .; j_call: TRBJ2-1; cdr3_length: 13; cdr3_aa: CASSPASVNEQFF; cdr3_nt: TGTGCCAGCAGCCCCGCTAGCGTCAATGAGCAGTTCTTC
clone_size: .; v_call: TRBV12-3/TRBV12-4; d_call: .; j_call: TRBJ2-3; cdr3_length: 13; cdr3_aa: CASSWISTDTQYF; cdr3_nt: TGTGCCAGCAGTTGGATAAGCACAGATACGCAGTATTTT
clone_size: .; v_call: TRBV19; d_call: TRBD1; j_call: TRBJ2-7; cdr3_length: 14; cdr3_aa: CASSRTGRPYEQYF; cdr3_nt: TGTGCCAGTAGTAGGACAGGGCGCCCCTACGAGCAGTACTTC
clone_size: .; v_call: TRBV7-6; d_call: .; j_call: TRBJ1-2; cdr3_length: 15; cdr3_aa: CASSLARQVNYGYTF; cdr3_nt: TGTGCCAGCAGCTTAGCCCGACAAGTGAACTATGGCTACACCTTC
clone_size: once; v_call: TRBV4-1; d_call: .; j_call: TRBJ2-2; cdr3_length: 18; cdr3_aa: CASSQERIMGINGGELFF; cdr3_nt: TGCGCCAGCAGCCAAGAGCGTATTATGGGGATAAATGGCGGGGAGCTGTTTTTT
clone_size: .; v_call: TRBV6-2/TRBV6-3; d_call: .; j_call: TRBJ2-3; cdr3_length: 14; cdr3_aa: CASSRARGADTQYF; cdr3_nt: TGTGCCAGCAGCAGGGCTAGAGGGGCAGATACGCAGTATTTT
clone_size: .; v_call: TRBV20-1; d_call: .; j_call: TRBJ1-5; cdr3_length: 15; cdr3_aa: CSASGSSTVNQPQHF; cdr3_nt: TGCAGTGCTAGCGGTTCGAGTACGGTTAATCAGCCCCAGCATTTT
clone_size: .; v_call: TRBV19; d_call: .; j_call: TRBJ1-5; cdr3_length: 13; cdr3_aa: CASSPGSGQPQHF; cdr3_nt: TGTGCCAGTAGTCCAGGTTCAGGTCAGCCCCAGCATTTT
clone_size: .; v_call: TRBV6-5; d_call: .; j_call: TRBJ2-1; cdr3_length: 13; cdr3_aa: CASIKGGWGEQFF; cdr3_nt: TGTGCCAGCATCAAAGGGGGGTGGGGTGAGCAGTTCTTC
clone_size: few; v_call: TRBV5-1; d_call: .; j_call: TRBJ2-2; cdr3_length: 14; cdr3_aa: CASSFARVTGELFF; cdr3_nt: TGCGCCAGCAGCTTCGCCAGGGTCACCGGGGAGCTGTTTTTT
clone_size: .; v_call: TRBV29-1; d_call: .; j_call: TRBJ1-2; cdr3_length: 12; cdr3_aa: CSVATGNYGYTF; cdr3_nt: TGCAGCGTCGCGACAGGCAACTATGGCTACACCTTC
clone_size: few; v_call: TRBV12-3/TRBV12-4; d_call: TRBD1; j_call: TRBJ1-2; cdr3_length: 15; cdr3_aa: CASSLNPGQSYGFTF; cdr3_nt: TGTGCCAGCAGTTTAAACCCGGGACAGAGCTATGGCTTCACCTTC
clone_size: many; v_call: TRBV6-5; d_call: .; j_call: TRBJ1-1; cdr3_length: 15; cdr3_aa: CASRLEGRQNTEAFF; cdr3_nt: TGTGCCAGCAGACTCGAGGGACGGCAGAACACTGAAGCTTTCTTT